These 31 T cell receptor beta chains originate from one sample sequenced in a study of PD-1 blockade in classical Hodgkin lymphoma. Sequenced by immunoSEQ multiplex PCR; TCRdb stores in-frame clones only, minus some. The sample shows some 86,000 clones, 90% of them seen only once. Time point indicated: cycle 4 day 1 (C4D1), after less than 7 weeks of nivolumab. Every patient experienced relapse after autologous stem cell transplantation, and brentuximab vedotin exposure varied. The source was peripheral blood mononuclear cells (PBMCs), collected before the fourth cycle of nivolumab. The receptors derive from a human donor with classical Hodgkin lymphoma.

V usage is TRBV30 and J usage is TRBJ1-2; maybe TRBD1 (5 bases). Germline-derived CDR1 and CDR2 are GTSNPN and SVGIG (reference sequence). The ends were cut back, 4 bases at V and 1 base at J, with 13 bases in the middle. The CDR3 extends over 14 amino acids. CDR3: CAWKSGRYNYGYTF. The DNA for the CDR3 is TGTGCCTGGAAATCAGGGCGCTATAACTATGGCTACACCTTC.

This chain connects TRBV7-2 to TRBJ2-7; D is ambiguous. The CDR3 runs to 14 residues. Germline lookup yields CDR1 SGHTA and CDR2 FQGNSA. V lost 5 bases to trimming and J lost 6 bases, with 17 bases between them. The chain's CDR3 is CASSPELGMAEQYF. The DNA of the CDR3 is TGTGCCAGCAGCCCCGAGCTAGGCATGGCCGAGCAGTACTTC. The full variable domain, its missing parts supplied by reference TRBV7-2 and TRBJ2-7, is GAGVSQSPSNKVTEKGKDVELRCDPISGHTALYWYRQSLGQGLEFLIYFQGNSAPDKSGLPSDRFSAERTGGSVSTLTIQRTQQEDSAVYLCASSPELGMAEQYFGPGTRLTVT.

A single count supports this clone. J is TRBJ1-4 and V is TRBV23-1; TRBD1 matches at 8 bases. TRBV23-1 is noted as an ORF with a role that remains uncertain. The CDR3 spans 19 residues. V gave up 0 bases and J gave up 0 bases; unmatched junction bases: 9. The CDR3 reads CASSQSRTGYRATNEKLFF. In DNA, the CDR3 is TGCGCCAGCAGTCAATCCCGGACAGGGTATCGTGCAACTAATGAAAAACTGTTTTTT.

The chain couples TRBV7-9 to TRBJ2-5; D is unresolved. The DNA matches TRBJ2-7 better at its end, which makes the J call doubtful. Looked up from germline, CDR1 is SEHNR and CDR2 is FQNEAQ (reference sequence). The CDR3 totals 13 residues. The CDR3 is CASSLVTAGEQYF. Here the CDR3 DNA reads TGTGCCAGCAGCTTAGTAACAGCTGGCGAGCAGTACTTC.

The CDR3 sequence is CASSPGTGSYEQYF. CDR3 coding DNA: TGTGCCAGCAGCCCAGGGACAGGATCCTACGAGCAGTACTTC. The gene calls are TRBV7-7 and TRBJ2-7, with 8 nucleotides matching TRBD1. The germline CDR1 and CDR2 sequences are SSHAT and FNYEAQ (reference sequence). CDR3 size: 14 residues. The junction had 4 bases not matched to a gene; V was cut back by 5 bases and J by 1 base.

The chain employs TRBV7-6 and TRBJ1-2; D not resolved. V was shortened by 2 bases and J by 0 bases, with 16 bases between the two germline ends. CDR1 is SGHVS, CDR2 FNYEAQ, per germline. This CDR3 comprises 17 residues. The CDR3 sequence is CASSLNAGGPANYGYTF. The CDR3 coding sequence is TGTGCCAGCAGCTTAAATGCCGGCGGACCAGCTAACTATGGCTACACCTTC.

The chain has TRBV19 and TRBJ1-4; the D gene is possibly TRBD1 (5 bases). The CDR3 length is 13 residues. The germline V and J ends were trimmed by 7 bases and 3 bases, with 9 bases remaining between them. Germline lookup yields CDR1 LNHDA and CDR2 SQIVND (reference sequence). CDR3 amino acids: CASTGEPNEKLFF. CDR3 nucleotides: TGTGCCAGTACGGGGGAACCTAATGAAAAACTGTTTTTT. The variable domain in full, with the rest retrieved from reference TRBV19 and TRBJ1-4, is DGGITQSPKYLFRKEGQNVTLSCEQNLNHDAMYWYRQDPGQGLRLIYYSQIVNDFQKGDIAEGYSVSREKKESFPLTVTSAQKNPTAFYLCASTGEPNEKLFFGSGTQLSVL.

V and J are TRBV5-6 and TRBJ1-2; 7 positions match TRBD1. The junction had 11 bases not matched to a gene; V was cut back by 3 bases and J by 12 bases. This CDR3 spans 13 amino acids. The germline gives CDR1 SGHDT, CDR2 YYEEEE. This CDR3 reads CASSSGGTRVHTF. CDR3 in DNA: TGTGCCAGCAGCTCAGGGGGGACAAGGGTCCACACCTTC.

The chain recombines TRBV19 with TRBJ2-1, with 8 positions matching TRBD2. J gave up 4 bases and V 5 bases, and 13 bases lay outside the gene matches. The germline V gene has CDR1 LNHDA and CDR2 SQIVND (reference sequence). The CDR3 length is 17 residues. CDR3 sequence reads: CASSPLVAGGQYNEQFF. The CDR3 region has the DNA TGTGCCAGTAGTCCCCTGGTGGCGGGGGGTCAGTACAATGAGCAGTTCTTC.

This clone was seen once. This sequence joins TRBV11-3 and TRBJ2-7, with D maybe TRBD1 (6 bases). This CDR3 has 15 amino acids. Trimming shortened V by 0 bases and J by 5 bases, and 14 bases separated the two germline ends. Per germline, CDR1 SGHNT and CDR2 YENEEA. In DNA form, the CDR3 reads TGTGCCAGCAGCTTAGACCCAAACAGGGAACACGAGCAGTACTTC. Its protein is CASSLDPNREHEQYF.

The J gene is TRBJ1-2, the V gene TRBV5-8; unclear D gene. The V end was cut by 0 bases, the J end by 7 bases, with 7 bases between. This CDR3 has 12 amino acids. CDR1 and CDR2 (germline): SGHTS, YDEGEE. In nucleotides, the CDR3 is TGTGCCAGCAGCTTGGCGCCGTTTGGCTACACCTTC. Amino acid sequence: CASSLAPFGYTF.

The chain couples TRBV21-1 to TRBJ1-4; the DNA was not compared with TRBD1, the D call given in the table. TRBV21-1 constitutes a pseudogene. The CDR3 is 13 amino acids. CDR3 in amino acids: CALGHRGNEKLFF. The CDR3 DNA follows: TGTGCCCTCGGCCACAGGGGCAATGAAAAACTGTTTTTT.

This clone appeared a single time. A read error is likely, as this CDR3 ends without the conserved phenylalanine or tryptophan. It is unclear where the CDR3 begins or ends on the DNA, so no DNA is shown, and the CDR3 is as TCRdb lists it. CDR3 protein: CASSLVGTG. The V gene is TRBV7-6, the J gene TRBJ1-2. Germline-derived CDR1 and CDR2 are SGHVS and FNYEAQ. The CDR3 length equals 9 residues, ends included.

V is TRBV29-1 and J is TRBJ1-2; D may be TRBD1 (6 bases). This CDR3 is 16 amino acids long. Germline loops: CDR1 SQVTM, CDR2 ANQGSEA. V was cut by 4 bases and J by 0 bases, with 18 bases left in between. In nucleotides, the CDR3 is TGCAGCGTTGGGGGACACCTGGAACCCTCTAACTATGGCTACACCTTC. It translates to CSVGGHLEPSNYGYTF. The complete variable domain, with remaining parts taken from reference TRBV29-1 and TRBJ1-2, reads SAVISQKPSRDICQRGTSLTIQCQVDSQVTMMFWYRQQPGQSLTLIATANQGSEATYESGFVIDKFPISRPNLTFSTLTVSNMSPEDSSIYLCSVGGHLEPSNYGYTFGSGTRLTVV.

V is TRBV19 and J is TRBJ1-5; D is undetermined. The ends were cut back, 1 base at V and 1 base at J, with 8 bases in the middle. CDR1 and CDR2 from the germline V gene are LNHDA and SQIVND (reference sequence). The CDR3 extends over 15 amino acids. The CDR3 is CASSIGEQSNQPQHF. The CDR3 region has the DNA TGTGCCAGTAGTATAGGAGAGCAAAGCAATCAGCCCCAGCATTTT.

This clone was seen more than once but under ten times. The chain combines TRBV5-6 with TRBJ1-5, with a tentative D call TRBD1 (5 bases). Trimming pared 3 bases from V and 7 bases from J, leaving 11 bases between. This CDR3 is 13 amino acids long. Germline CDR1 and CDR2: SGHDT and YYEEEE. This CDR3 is CASSWGRGQPQHF. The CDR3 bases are TGTGCCAGCAGCTGGGGACGAGGGCAGCCCCAGCATTTT.

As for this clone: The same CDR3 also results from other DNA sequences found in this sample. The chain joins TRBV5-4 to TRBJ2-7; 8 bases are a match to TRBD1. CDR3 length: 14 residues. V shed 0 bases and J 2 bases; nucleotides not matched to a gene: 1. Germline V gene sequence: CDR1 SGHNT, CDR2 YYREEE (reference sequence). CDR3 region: CASSLDRGAYEQYF. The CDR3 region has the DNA TGTGCCAGCAGCTTGGACAGGGGGGCCTACGAGCAGTACTTC.

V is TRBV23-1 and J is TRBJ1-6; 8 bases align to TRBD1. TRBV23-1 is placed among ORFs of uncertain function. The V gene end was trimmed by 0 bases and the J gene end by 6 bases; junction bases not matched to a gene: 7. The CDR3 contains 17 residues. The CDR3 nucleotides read TGCGCCAGCAGTCAATCGAATCAGGGGGCGTTTAATTCACCCCTCCACTTT. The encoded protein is CASSQSNQGAFNSPLHF.

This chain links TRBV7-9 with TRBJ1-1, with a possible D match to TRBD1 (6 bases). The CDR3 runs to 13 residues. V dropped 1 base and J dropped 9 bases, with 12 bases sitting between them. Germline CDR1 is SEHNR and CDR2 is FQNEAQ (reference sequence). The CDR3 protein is CASSLVVGDKAFF. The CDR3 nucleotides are TGTGCCAGCAGCTTAGTAGTAGGGGACAAAGCTTTCTTT.

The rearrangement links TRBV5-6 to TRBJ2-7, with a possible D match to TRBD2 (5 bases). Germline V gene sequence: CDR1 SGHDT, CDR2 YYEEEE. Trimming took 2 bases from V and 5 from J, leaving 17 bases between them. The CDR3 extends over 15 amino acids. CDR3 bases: TGTGCCAGCAGCTTAATGGGAGTCTACGGGGACGAGCAGTACTTC. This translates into CASSLMGVYGDEQYF.

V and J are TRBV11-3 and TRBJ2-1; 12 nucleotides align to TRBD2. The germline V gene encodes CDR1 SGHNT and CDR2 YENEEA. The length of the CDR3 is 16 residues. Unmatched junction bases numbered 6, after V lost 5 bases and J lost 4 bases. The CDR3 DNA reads TGTGCCAGCAGCCCCCGACTAGCGGGGGAGTACAATGAGCAGTTCTTC. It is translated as CASSPRLAGEYNEQFF.

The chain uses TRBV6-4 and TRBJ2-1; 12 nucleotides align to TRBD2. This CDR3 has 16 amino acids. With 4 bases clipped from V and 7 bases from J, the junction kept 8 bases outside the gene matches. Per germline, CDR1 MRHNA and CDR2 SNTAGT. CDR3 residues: CASSAHGLAGYNEQFF. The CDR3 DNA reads TGTGCCAGCAGTGCACATGGACTAGCGGGGTATAATGAGCAGTTCTTC.

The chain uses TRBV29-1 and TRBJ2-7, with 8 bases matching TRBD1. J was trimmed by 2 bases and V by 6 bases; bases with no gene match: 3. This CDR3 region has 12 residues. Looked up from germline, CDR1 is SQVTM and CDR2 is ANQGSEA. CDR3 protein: CSVGQAAYEQYF. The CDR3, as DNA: TGCAGCGTGGGACAGGCAGCCTACGAGCAGTACTTC.

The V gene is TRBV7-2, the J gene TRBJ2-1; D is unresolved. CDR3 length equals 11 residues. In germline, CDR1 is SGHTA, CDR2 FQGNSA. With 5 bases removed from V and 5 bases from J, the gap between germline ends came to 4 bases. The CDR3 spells CASSAHNEQFF. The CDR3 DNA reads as TGTGCCAGCAGCGCACACAATGAGCAGTTCTTC.

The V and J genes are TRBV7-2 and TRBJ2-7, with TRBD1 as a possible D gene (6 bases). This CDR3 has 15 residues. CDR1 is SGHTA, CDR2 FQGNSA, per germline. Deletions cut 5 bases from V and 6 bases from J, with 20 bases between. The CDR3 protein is CASSLGQGLGGEQYF. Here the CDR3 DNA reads TGTGCCAGCAGCCTAGGGCAGGGGTTAGGGGGCGAGCAGTACTTC.

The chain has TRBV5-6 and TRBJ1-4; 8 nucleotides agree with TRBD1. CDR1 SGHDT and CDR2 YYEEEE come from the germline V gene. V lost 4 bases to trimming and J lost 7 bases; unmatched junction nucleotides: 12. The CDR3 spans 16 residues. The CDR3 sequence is CASSETQGATREKLFF. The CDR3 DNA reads TGTGCCAGCAGCGAAACTCAGGGGGCTACTCGTGAAAAACTGTTTTTT.

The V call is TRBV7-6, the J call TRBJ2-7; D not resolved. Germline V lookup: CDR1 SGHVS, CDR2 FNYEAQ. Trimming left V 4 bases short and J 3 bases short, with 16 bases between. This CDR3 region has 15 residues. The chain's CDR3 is CASSYADGAYYEQYF. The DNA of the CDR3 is TGTGCCAGCAGCTACGCGGACGGAGCGTACTACGAGCAGTACTTC.

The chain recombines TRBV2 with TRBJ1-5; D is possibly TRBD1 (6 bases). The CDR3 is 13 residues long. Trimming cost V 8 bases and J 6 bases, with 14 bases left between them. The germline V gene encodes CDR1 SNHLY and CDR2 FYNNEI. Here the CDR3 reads CASEGGAGQPQHF. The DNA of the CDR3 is TGTGCCAGCGAGGGGGGCGCGGGTCAGCCCCAGCATTTT.

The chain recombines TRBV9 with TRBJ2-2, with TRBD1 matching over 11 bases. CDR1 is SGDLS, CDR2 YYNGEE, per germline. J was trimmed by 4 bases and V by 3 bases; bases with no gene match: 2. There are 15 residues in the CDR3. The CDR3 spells CASSAGQGVTGELFF. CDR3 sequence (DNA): TGTGCCAGCAGCGCGGGACAGGGGGTCACCGGGGAGCTGTTTTTT.

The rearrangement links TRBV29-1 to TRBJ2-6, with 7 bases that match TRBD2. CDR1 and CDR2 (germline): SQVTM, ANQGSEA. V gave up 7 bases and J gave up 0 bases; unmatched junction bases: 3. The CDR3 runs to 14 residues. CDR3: CSGGGSSGANVLTF. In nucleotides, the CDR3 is TGCAGCGGGGGGGGGAGCTCTGGGGCCAACGTCCTGACTTTC.

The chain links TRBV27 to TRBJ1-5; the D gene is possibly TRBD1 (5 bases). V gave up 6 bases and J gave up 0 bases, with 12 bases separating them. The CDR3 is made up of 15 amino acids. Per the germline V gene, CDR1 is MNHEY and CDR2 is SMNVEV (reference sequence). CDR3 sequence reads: CASSLGGGSNQPQHF. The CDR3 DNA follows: TGTGCCAGCAGCCTCGGTGGGGGTAGCAATCAGCCCCAGCATTTT.